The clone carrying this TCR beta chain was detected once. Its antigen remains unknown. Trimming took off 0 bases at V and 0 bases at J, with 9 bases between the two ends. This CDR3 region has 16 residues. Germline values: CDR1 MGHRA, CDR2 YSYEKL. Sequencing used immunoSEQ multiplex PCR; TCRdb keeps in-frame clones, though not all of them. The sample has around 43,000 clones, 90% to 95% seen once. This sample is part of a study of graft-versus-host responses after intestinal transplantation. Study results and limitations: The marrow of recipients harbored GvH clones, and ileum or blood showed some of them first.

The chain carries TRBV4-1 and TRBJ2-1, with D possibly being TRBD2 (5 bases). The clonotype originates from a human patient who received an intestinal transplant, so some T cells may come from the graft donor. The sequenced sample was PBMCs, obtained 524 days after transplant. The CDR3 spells CASSQEKAASYNEQFF. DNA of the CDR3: TGCGCCAGCAGCCAAGAAAAAGCGGCCTCCTACAATGAGCAGTTCTTC.